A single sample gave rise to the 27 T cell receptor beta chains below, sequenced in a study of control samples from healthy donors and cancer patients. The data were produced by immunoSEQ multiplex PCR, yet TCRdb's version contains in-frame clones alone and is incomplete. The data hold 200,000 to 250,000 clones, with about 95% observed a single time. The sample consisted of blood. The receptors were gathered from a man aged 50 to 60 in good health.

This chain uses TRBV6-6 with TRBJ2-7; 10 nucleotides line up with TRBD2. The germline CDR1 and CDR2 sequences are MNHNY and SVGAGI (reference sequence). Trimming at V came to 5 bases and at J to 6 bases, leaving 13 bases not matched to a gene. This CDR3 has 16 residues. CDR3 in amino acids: CASSPGGLAGAREQYF. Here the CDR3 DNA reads TGTGCCAGCAGTCCGGGGGGCCTAGCGGGGGCCCGCGAGCAGTACTTC.

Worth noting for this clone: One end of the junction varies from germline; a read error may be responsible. CDR3 DNA: TGTGCTAGCAGCCCGGGACCTATACGCTCAACCTCCTACGAGCAGTACTTC. As protein: CASSPGPIRSTSYEQYF. This chain uses TRBV7-7 with TRBJ2-7; D could derive from TRBD1 or TRBD2 (5 bases each). The CDR3 contains 17 residues. In germline, CDR1 is SSHAT, CDR2 FNYEAQ (reference sequence).

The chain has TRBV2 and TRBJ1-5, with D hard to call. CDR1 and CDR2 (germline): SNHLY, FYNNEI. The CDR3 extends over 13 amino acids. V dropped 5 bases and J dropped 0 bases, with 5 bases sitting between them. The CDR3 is CASSSDSNQPQHF. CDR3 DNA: TGTGCCAGCAGTTCGGATAGCAATCAGCCCCAGCATTTT.

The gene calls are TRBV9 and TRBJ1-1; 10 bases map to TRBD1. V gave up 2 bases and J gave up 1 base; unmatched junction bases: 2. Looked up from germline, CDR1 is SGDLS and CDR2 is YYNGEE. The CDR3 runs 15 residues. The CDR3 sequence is CASSVWDRGNTEAFF. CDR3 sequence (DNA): TGTGCCAGCAGCGTTTGGGACAGGGGGAACACTGAAGCTTTCTTT.

The CDR3 here is CASSPSSMNTEAFF. CDR3 nucleotides: TGTGCCAGCAGCCCCTCTTCCATGAACACTGAAGCTTTCTTT. J is TRBJ1-1 and V is TRBV11-2; D is unresolved. The CDR3 has 14 residues. Germline V CDR1 and CDR2: SGHAT, FQNNGV. Between the trimmed V and J ends, which lost 5 bases and 0 bases, there was a span of 10 bases.

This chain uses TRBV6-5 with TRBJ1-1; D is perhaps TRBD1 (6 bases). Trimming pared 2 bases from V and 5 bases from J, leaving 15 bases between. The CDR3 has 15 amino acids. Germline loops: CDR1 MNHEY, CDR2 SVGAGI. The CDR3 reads CASSYLTGFGTEAFF. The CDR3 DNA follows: TGTGCCAGCAGTTACCTGACAGGTTTCGGAACTGAAGCTTTCTTT.

The DNA of the CDR3 is TGTGCCATAAGCCTGGGGGCGGTTGAAGCTTTCTTT. Protein sequence: CAISLGAVEAFF. The chain has TRBV10-3 and TRBJ1-1; D perhaps matches TRBD1 (6 bases). CDR3 length: 12 residues. The V gene's germline CDR1 is ENHRY and CDR2 SYGVKD. Between the trimmed V and J ends, which lost 9 bases and 7 bases, there was a span of 15 bases.

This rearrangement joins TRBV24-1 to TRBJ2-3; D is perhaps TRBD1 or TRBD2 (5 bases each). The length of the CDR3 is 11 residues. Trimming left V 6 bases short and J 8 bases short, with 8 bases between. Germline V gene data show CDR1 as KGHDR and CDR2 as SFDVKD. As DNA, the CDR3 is TGTGCCACCAGTCTCGGGACTACGCAGTATTTT. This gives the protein CATSLGTTQYF.

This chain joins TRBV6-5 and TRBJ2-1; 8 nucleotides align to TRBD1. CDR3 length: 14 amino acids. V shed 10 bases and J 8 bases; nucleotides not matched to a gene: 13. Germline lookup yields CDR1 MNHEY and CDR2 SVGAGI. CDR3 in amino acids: CAIEYGQGFHEQFF. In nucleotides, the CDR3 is TGTGCCATCGAGTACGGACAGGGATTCCATGAGCAGTTCTTC.

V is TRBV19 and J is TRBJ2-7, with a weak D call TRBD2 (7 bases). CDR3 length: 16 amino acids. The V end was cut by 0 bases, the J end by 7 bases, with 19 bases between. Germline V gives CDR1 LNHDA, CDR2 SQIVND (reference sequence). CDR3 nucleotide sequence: TGTGCCAGTAGTATAGATTCGGGGGGCCCCCTCGGAGAGCAGTACTTC. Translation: CASSIDSGGPLGEQYF.

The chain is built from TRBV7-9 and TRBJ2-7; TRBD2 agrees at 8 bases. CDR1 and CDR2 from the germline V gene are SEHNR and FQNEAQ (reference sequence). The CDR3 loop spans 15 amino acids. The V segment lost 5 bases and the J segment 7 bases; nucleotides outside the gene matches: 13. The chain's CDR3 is CASSPSSGTPGEQYF. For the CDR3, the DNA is TGTGCCAGCAGCCCCAGTAGCGGGACTCCCGGGGAGCAGTACTTC. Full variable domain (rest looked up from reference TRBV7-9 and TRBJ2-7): DTGVSQNPRHKITKRGQNVTFRCDPISEHNRLYWYRQTLGQGPEFLTYFQNEAQLEKSRLLSDRFSAERPKGSFSTLEIQRTEQGDSAMYLCASSPSSGTPGEQYFGPGTRLTVT.

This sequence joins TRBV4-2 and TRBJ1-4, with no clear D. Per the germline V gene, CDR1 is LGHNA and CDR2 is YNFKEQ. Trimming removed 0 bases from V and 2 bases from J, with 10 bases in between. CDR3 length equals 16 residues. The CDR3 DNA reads TGTGCCAGCAGCCAAGATTCTCATGGTACTAATGAAAAACTGTTTTTT. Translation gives CASSQDSHGTNEKLFF.

The CDR3 spells CASSTPPGEGTPYEQYF. DNA of the CDR3: TGCGCCAGCAGCACCCCTCCCGGGGAGGGAACCCCCTACGAGCAGTACTTC. The chain employs TRBV5-1 and TRBJ2-7; 7 nucleotides align to TRBD2. J was trimmed by 2 bases and V by 4 bases; bases with no gene match: 15. The CDR3 is made up of 17 amino acids. Germline CDR1 reads SGHRS; CDR2 reads YFSETQ.

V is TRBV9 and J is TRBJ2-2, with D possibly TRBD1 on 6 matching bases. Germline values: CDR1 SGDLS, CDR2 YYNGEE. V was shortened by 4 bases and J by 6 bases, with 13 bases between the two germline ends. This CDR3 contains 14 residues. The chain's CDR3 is CASSSQGQAGELFF. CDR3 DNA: TGTGCCAGCAGCTCACAGGGTCAGGCCGGGGAGCTGTTTTTT. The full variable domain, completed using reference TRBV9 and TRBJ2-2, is DSGVTQTPKHLITATGQRVTLRCSPRSGDLSVYWYQQSLDQGLQFLIQYYNGEERAKGNILERFSAQQFPDLHSELNLSSLELGDSALYFCASSSQGQAGELFFGEGSRLTVL.

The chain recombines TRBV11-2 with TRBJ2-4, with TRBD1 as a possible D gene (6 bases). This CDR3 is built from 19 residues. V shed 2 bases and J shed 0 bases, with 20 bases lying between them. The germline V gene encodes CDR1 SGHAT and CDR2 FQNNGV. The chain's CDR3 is CASSLFRDTKGVAKNIQYF. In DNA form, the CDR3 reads TGTGCCAGCAGCTTATTCCGGGACACTAAGGGGGTAGCCAAAAACATTCAGTACTTC.

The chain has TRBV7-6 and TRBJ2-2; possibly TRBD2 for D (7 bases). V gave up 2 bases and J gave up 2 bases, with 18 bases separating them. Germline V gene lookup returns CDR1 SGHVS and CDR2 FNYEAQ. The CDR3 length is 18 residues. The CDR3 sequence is CASSLNSAGASNTGELFF. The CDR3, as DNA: TGTGCCAGCAGCTTAAATTCTGCGGGGGCTTCCAACACCGGGGAGCTGTTTTTT.

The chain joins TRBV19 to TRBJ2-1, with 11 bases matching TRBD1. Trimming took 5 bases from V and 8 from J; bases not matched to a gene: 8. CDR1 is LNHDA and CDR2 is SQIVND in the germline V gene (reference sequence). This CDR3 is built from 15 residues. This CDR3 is CASSGLGQGAHEQFF. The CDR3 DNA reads TGTGCCAGTAGTGGCCTAGGACAGGGGGCCCATGAGCAGTTCTTC. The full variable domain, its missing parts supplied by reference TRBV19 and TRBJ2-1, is DGGITQSPKYLFRKEGQNVTLSCEQNLNHDAMYWYRQDPGQGLRLIYYSQIVNDFQKGDIAEGYSVSREKKESFPLTVTSAQKNPTAFYLCASSGLGQGAHEQFFGPGTRLTVL.

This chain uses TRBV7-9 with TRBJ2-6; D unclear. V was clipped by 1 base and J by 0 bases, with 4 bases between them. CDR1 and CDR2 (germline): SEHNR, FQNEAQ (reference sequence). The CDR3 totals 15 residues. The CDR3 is CASSLVRSGANVLTF. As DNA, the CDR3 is TGTGCCAGCAGCTTAGTACGCTCTGGGGCCAACGTCCTGACTTTC. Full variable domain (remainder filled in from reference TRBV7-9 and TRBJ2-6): DTGVSQNPRHKITKRGQNVTFRCDPISEHNRLYWYRQTLGQGPEFLTYFQNEAQLEKSRLLSDRFSAERPKGSFSTLEIQRTEQGDSAMYLCASSLVRSGANVLTFGAGSRLTVL.

CDR3 sequence (DNA): TGTGCCAGTAGTACGACAGGGATCGAATCACCCCTCCACTTT. Protein sequence: CASSTTGIESPLHF. This chain connects TRBV19 to TRBJ1-6; 7 positions agree with TRBD1. This CDR3 has 14 amino acids. Germline CDR1 and CDR2: LNHDA and SQIVND (reference sequence). V dropped 4 bases and J dropped 10; count of bases not matched to a gene: 7. Together with reference TRBV19 and TRBJ1-6, the CDR3 gives the full variable domain: DGGITQSPKYLFRKEGQNVTLSCEQNLNHDAMYWYRQDPGQGLRLIYYSQIVNDFQKGDIAEGYSVSREKKESFPLTVTSAQKNPTAFYLCASSTTGIESPLHFGNGTRLTVT.

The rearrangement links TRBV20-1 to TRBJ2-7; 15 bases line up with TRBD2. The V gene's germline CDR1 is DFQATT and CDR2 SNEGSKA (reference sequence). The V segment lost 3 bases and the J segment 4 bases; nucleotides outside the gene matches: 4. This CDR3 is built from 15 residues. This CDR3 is CSASPGTSGGYEQYF. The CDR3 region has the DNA TGCAGTGCTAGTCCCGGGACTAGCGGGGGGTACGAGCAGTACTTC.

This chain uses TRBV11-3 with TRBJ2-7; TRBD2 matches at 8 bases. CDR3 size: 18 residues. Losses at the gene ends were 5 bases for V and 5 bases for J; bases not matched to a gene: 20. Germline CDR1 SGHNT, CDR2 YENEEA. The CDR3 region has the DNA TGTGCCAGCAGCGCCGCCGGGGGGGGTTTCTACTTTAAGGACGAGCAGTACTTC. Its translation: CASSAAGGGFYFKDEQYF.

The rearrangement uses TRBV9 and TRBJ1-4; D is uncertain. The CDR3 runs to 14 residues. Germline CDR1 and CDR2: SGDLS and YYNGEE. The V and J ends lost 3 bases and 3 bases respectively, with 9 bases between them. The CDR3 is CASSAGPSNEKLFF. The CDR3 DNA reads TGTGCCAGCAGCGCTGGGCCATCTAATGAAAAACTGTTTTTT.

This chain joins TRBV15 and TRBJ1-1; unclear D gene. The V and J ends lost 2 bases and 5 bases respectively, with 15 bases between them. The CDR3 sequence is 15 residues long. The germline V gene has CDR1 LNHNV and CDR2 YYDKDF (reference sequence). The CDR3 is CATSRPGRALTEAFF. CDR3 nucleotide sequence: TGTGCCACCAGCAGACCCGGGCGGGCCCTGACTGAAGCTTTCTTT.

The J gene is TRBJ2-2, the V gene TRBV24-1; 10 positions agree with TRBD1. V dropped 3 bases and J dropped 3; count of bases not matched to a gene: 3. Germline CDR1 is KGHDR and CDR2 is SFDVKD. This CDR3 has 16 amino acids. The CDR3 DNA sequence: TGTGCCACCAGTGATCGAGACAGGGGGCACACCGGGGAGCTGTTTTTT. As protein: CATSDRDRGHTGELFF.

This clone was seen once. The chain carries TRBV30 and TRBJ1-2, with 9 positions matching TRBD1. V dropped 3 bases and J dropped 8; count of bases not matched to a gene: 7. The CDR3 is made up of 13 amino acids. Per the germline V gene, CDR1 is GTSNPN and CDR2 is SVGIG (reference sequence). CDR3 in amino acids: CAWRGGTGRGYTF. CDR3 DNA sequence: TGTGCCTGGAGGGGGGGGACAGGGAGAGGCTACACCTTC.

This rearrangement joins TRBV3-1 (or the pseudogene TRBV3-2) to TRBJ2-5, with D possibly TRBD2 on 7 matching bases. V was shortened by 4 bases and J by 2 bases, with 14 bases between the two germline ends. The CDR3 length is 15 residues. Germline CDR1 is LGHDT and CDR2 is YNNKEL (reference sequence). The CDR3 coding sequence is TGTGCCAGCAGCCCTCGGGGGAGGGGGCAAGAGACCCAGTACTTC. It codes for CASSPRGRGQETQYF.

CDR3 nucleotide sequence: TGTGCCAGCAGCTTAGGCCGCATCGGTGAGACCCAGTACTTC. Translation: CASSLGRIGETQYF. The gene calls are TRBV11-3 and TRBJ2-5; no firm D call. Germline CDR1 reads SGHNT; CDR2 reads YENEEA. The V and J ends lost 1 base and 5 bases respectively, with 11 bases between them. CDR3 length equals 14 residues.